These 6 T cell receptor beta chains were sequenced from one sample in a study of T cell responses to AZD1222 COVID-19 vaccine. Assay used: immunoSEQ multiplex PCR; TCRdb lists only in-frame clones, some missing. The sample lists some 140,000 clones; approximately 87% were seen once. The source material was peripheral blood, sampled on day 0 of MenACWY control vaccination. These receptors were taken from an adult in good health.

The CDR3 sequence is CASNEGRDYGYTF. Written as DNA, the CDR3 is TGTGCCAGCAACGAAGGCAGGGACTATGGCTACACCTTC. This chain connects TRBV7-8 to TRBJ1-2, with D possibly matching TRBD1 (5 bases). Germline loops: CDR1 SGHVS, CDR2 FQNEAQ. CDR3 length: 13 amino acids. Trimming took 7 bases from V and 3 from J, leaving 12 bases between them.

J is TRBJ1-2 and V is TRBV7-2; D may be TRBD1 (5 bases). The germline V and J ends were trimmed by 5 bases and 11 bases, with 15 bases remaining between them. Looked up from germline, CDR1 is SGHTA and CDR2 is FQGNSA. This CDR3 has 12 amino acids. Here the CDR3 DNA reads TGTGCCAGCAGCCTATCAGGGCCCTTATACACCTTC. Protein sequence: CASSLSGPLYTF.

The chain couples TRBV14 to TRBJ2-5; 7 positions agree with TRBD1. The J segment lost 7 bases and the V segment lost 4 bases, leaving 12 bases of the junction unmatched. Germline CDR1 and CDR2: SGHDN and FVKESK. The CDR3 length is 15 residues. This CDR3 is CASSPRQGVYGTQYF. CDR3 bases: TGTGCCAGCAGCCCCAGACAGGGAGTATATGGGACCCAGTACTTC.

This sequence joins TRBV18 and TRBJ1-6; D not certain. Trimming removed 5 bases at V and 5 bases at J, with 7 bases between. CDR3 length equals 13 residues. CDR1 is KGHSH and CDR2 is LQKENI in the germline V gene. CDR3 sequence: CASSSSNNSPLHF. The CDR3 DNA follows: TGTGCCAGCTCATCATCAAATAATTCACCCCTCCACTTT.

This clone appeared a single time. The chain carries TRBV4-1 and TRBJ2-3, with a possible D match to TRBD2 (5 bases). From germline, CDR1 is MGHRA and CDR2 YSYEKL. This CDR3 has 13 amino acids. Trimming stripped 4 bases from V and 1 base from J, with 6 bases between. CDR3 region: CASSRAGTDTQYF. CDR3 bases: TGCGCCAGCAGCCGAGCGGGCACAGATACGCAGTATTTT.

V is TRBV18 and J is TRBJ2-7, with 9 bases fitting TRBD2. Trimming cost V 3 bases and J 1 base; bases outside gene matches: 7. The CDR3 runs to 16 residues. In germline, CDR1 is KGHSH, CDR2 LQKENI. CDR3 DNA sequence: TGTGCCAGCTCACCCTCCTCAAGCGGGGGGTCCTACGAGCAGTACTTC. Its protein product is CASSPSSSGGSYEQYF. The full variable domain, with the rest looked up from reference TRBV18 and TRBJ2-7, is NAGVMQNPRHLVRRRGQEARLRCSPMKGHSHVYWYRQLPEEGLKFMVYLQKENIIDESGMPKERFSAEFPKEGPSILRIQQVVRGDSAAYFCASSPSSSGGSYEQYFGPGTRLTVT.